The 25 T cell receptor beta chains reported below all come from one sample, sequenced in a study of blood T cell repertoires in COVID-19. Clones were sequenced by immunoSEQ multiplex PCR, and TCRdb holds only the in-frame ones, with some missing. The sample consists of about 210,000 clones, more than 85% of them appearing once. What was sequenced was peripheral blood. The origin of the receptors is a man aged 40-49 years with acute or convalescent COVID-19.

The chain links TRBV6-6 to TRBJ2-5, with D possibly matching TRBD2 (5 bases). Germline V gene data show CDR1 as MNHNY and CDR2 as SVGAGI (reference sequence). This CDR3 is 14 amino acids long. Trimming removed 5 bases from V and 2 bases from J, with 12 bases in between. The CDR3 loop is CASSVPSGQETQYF. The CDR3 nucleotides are TGTGCCAGCAGTGTCCCCTCGGGACAAGAGACCCAGTACTTC.

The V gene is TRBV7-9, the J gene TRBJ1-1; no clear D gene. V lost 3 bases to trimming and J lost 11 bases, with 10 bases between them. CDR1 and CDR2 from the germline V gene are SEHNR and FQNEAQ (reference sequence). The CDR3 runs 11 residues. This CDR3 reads CASSLGLGAFF. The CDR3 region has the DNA TGTGCCAGCAGCTTGGGTTTGGGCGCTTTCTTT.

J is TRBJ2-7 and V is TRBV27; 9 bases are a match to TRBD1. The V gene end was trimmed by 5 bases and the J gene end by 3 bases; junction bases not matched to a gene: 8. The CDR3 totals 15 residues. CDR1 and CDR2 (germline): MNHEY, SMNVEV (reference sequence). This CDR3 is CASSPWTGASYEQYF. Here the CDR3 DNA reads TGTGCCAGCAGTCCGTGGACAGGGGCCAGCTACGAGCAGTACTTC.

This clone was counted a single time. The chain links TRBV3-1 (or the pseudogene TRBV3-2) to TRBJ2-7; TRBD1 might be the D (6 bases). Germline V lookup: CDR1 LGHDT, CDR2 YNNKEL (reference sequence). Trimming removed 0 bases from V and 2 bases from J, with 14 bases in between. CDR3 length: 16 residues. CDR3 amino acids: CASSQDLYQGTYEQYF. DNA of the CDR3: TGTGCCAGCAGCCAAGATCTATATCAGGGGACCTACGAGCAGTACTTC.

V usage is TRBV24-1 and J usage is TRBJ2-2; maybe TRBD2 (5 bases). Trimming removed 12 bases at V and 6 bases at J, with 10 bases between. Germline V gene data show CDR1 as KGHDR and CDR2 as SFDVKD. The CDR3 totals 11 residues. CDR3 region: CASGWAGELFF. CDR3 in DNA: TGTGCCTCGGGATGGGCCGGGGAGCTGTTTTTT.

CDR3 sequence (DNA): TGTGCCAGCAGCCATGGGACTAGCGGGAGTGATACGCAGTATTTT. Its protein product is CASSHGTSGSDTQYF. The genes are TRBV4-2 and TRBJ2-3, with 14 bases identical to TRBD2. The J segment lost 6 bases and the V segment lost 3 bases, leaving 2 bases of the junction unmatched. CDR1 and CDR2 from the germline V gene are LGHNA and YNFKEQ. This CDR3 spans 15 amino acids.

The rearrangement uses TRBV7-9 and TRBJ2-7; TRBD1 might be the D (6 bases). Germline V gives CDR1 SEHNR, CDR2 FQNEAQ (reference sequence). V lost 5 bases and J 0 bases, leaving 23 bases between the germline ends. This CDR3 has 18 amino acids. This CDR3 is CASSLGPGQRGSSYEQYF. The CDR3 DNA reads TGTGCCAGCAGCCTAGGGCCGGGACAAAGGGGGAGCTCCTACGAGCAGTACTTC. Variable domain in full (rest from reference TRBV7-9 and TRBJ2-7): DTGVSQNPRHKITKRGQNVTFRCDPISEHNRLYWYRQTLGQGPEFLTYFQNEAQLEKSRLLSDRFSAERPKGSFSTLEIQRTEQGDSAMYLCASSLGPGQRGSSYEQYFGPGTRLTVT.

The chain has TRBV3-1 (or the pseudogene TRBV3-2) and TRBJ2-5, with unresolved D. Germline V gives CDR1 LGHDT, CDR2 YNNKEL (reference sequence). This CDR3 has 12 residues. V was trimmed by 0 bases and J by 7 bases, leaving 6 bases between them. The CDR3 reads CASSQELGTQYF. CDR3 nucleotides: TGTGCCAGCAGCCAAGAGCTAGGGACCCAGTACTTC.

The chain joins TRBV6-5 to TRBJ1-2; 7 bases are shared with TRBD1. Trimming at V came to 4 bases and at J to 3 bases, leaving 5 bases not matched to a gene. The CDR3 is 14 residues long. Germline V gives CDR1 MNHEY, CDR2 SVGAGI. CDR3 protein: CASSWADRDYGYTF. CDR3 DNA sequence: TGTGCCAGCAGTTGGGCCGACAGGGACTATGGCTACACCTTC.

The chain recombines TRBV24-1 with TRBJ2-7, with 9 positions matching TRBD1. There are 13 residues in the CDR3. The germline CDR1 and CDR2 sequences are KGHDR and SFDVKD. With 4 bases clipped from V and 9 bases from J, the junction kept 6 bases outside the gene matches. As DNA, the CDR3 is TGTGCCACCAGTGAGGGGACAGGGTTTCGGCAGTACTTC. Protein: CATSEGTGFRQYF.

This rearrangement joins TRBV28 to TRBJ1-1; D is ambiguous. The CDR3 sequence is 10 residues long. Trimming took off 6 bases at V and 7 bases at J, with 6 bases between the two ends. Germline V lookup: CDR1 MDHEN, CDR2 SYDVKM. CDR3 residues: CASSYYEAFF. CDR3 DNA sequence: TGTGCCAGCAGCTACTATGAAGCTTTCTTT.

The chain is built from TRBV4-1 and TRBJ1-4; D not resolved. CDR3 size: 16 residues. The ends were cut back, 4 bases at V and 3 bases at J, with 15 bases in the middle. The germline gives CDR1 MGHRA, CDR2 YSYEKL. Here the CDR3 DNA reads TGCGCCAGCAGCCCGGAGGTAGGGAGATCTAATGAAAAACTGTTTTTT. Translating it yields CASSPEVGRSNEKLFF.

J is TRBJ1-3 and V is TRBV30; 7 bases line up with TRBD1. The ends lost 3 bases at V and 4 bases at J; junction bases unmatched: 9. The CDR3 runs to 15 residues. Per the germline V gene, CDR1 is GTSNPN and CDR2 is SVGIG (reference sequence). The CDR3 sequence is CAWRTGTAAGNTIYF. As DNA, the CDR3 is TGTGCCTGGAGAACCGGGACAGCCGCAGGAAACACCATATATTTT. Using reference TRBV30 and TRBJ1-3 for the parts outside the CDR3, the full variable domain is SQTIHQWPATLVQPVGSPLSLECTVEGTSNPNLYWYRQAAGRGLQLLFYSVGIGQISSEVPQNLSASRPQDRQFILSSKKLLLSDSGFYLCAWRTGTAAGNTIYFGEGSWLTVV.

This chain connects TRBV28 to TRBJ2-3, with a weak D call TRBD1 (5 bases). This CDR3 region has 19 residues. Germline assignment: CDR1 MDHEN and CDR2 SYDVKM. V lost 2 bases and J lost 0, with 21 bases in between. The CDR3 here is CASSLEVGVWVRSTDTQYF. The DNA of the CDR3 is TGTGCCAGCAGTTTAGAGGTAGGGGTATGGGTACGTAGCACAGATACGCAGTATTTT.

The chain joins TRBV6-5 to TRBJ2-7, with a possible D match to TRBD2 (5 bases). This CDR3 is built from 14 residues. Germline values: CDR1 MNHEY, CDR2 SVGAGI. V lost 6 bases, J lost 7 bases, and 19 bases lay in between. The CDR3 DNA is TGTGCCAGCAGCGTTACAGTCCCGAGGGAAGAGCAGTACTTC. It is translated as CASSVTVPREEQYF.

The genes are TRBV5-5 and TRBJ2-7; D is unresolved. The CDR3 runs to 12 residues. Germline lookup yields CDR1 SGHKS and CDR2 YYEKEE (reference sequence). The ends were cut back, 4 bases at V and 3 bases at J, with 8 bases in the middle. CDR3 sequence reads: CASSLELYEQYF. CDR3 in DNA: TGTGCCAGCAGCCTGGAACTCTACGAGCAGTACTTC.

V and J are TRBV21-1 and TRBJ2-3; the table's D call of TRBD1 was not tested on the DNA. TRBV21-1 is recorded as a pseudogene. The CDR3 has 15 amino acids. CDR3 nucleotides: TGTGCCGGGTTTATGGGCAGTGCTAGCACAGATACGCAGTATTTT. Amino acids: CAGFMGSASTDTQYF.

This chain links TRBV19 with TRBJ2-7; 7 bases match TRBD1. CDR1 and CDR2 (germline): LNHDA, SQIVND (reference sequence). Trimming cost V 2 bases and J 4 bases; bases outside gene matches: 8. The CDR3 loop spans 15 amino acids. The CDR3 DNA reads TGTGCCAGTAGTATACAAGGGACAGTGCCTTACGAGCAGTACTTC. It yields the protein CASSIQGTVPYEQYF.

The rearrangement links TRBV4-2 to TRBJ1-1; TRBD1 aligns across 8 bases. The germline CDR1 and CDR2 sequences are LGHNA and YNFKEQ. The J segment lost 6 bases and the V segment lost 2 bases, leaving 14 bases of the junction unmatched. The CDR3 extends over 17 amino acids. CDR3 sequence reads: CASSQTDRGLVASEAFF. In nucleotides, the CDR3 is TGTGCCAGCAGCCAAACTGACAGGGGTCTTGTTGCCTCTGAAGCTTTCTTT.

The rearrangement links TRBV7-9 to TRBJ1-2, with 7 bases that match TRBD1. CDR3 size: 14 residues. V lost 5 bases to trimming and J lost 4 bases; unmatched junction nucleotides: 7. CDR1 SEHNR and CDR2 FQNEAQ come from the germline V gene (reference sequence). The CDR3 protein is CASSLAGTAYGYTF. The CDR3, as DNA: TGTGCCAGCAGCCTTGCCGGGACAGCCTATGGCTACACCTTC. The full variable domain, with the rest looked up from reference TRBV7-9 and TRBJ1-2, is DTGVSQNPRHKITKRGQNVTFRCDPISEHNRLYWYRQTLGQGPEFLTYFQNEAQLEKSRLLSDRFSAERPKGSFSTLEIQRTEQGDSAMYLCASSLAGTAYGYTFGSGTRLTVV.

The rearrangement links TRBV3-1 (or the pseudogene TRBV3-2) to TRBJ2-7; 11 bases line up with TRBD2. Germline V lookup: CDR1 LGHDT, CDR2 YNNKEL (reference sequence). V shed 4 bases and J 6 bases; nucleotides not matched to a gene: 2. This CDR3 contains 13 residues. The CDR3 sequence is CASSPSGGSEQYF. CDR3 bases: TGTGCCAGCAGCCCTAGCGGGGGGTCCGAGCAGTACTTC.

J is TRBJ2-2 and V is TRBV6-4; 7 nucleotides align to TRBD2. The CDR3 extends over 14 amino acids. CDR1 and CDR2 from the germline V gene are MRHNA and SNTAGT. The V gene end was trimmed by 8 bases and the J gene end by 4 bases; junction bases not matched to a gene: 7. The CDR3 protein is CASSGGGSTGELFF. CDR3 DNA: TGTGCCAGCTCCGGCGGGGGTAGCACCGGGGAGCTGTTTTTT.

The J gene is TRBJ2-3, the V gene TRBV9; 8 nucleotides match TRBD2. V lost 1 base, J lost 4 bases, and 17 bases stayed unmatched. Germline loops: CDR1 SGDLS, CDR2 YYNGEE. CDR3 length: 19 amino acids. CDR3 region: CASSVYNGGAFLDADTQYF. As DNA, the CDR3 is TGTGCCAGCAGCGTATACAACGGGGGGGCATTTTTGGATGCAGATACGCAGTATTTT.

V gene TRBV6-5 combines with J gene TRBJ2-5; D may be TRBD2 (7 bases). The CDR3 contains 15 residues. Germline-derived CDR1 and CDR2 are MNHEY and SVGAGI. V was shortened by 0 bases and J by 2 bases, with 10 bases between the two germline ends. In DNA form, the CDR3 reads TGTGCCAGCAGTTACTCGGGGGGGACACAAGAGACCCAGTACTTC. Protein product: CASSYSGGTQETQYF.

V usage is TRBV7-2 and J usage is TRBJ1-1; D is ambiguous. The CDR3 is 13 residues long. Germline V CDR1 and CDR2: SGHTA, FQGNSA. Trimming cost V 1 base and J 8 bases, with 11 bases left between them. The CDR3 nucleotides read TGTGCCAGCAGCTTAGAGCGTCAGAAAGAAGCTTTCTTT. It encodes CASSLERQKEAFF.